This T cell receptor beta chain derives from a study of Graves' ophthalmopathy and Graves' hyperthyroidism. Amplification of the TCR beta CDR3 regions used RNA transcripts (as template). After a first-round RT-PCR with HTBI primers, a second-round multiplex PCR was run. TCRdb passed the multiplex PCR reads through MiXCR, listing each CDR3 protein once. The sample includes about 370,000 distinct CDR3 sequences, about a sixth seen only once; the top ten take 2.4%. Deletions cut 2 bases from V and 0 bases from J, with 14 bases between. CDR3 length: 17 residues. In germline, CDR1 is SGHAT, CDR2 FQNNGV. Many counts were recorded for this clonotype.

The rearrangement uses TRBV11-2 and TRBJ1-3; D unclear. Material for sequencing was peripheral blood. The TCR comes from an adult woman with stable Graves' hyperthyroidism. CDR3: CASSLNNGPLSGNTIYF. Here the CDR3 DNA reads TGTGCCAGCAGCTTAAATAATGGGCCACTCTCTGGAAACACCATATATTTT. Full variable domain (missing parts from reference TRBV11-2 and TRBJ1-3): EAGVAQSPRYKIIEKRQSVAFWCNPISGHATLYWYQQILGQGPKLLIQFQNNGVVDDSQLPKDRFSAERLKGVDSTLKIQPAKLEDSAVYLCASSLNNGPLSGNTIYFGEGSWLTVV.